Shown below are 11 T cell receptor beta chains from a single sample sequenced in a study of prognosis after radiotherapy for stage I lung cancer. TCR beta CDR3 amplification from genomic DNA was performed by two-round multiplex PCR. Used in first-round PCR were primers specific to each TRBV and TRBJ gene. TCRdb used MiXCR to reprocess the multiplex PCR reads, holding one entry per CDR3 protein. Of 13,000 to 15,000 distinct CDR3 sequences listed, roughly a third are singletons. The specimen comprised PBMCs, sampled before or after stereotactic body radiation therapy (not recorded which). These receptors came from a donor over 45 with non-small cell lung cancer.

The chain is built from TRBV6-2 or TRBV6-3 and TRBJ1-1; D not resolved. V lost 7 bases and J 4 bases, leaving 19 bases between the germline ends. The length of the CDR3 is 15 residues. Germline CDR1 MNHEY, CDR2 SVGEGT. CDR3 sequence reads: CASNRRAAGITEAFF. In nucleotides, the CDR3 is TGTGCCAGCAATCGCCGGGCGGCGGGTATCACTGAAGCTTTCTTT.

This clonotype was seen a handful of times. Given a much more abundant clone one base away, this may be a read error. Likely a read error: the CDR3 ends without its conserved phenylalanine or tryptophan. The gene calls are TRBV2 and TRBJ1-5; D is undetermined. Germline-derived CDR1 and CDR2 are SNHLY and FYNNEI. Trimming shortened V by 1 base and J by 7 bases, and 8 bases separated the two germline ends. CDR3 length: 13 amino acids. Here the CDR3 reads CASSEGAWQPQHL. The CDR3 nucleotides are TGTGCCAGCAGTGAAGGGGCATGGCAGCCCCAGCATTTA.

The chain couples TRBV7-9 to TRBJ1-1, with TRBD1 identical over 8 bases. V lost 4 bases, J lost 5 bases, and 9 bases stayed unmatched. The CDR3 extends over 15 amino acids. The germline gives CDR1 SEHNR, CDR2 FQNEAQ (reference sequence). The CDR3: CASSSRTGMVTEAFF. DNA for the CDR3: TGTGCCAGCAGCTCCAGGACAGGGATGGTAACTGAAGCTTTCTTT.

Note on this clonotype: This may come from a read error, since a much larger clone is one base off. The rearrangement joins TRBV15 to TRBJ1-1; D unresolved. The germline CDR1 and CDR2 sequences are LNHNV and YYDKDF (reference sequence). CDR3 length equals 13 residues. For the CDR3, the DNA is TGTGCCACCAGCAGAGACCTGAACTCTGAAGCTTTCTTT. Translation: CATSRDLNSEAFF. Based on the CDR3 plus reference TRBV15 and TRBJ1-1, the full variable domain is DAMVIQNPRYQVTQFGKPVTLSCSQTLNHNVMYWYQQKSSQAPKLLFHYYDKDFNNEADTPDNFQSRRPNTSFCFLDIRSPGLGDTAMYLCATSRDLNSEAFFGQGTRLTVV.

Points on this clonotype: Germline is not matched at one junction end, which may reflect a read error. V usage is TRBV30 and J usage is TRBJ1-6; a possible D gene is TRBD1 (5 bases). Germline CDR1 and CDR2: GTSNPN and SVGIG (reference sequence). This CDR3 comprises 18 residues. In DNA, the CDR3 is TGTGCCTGGAGTGTACTAGGGGAGGGACTATACTATAATTCACCCCTCAACTTT. As protein: CAWSVLGEGLYYNSPLNF.

Details on this clonotype: Relative to the germline gene, one junction end is altered; a read error may explain this. CDR3 in amino acids: CDSSYSAPPGPPYGYTF. Written as DNA, the CDR3 is TGTGACAGCAGTTACTCTGCCCCCCCGGGGCCCCCCTATGGCTACACCTTC. The chain employs TRBV6-5 and TRBJ1-2; a possible D gene is TRBD1 (5 bases). CDR3 length: 17 residues. The germline gives CDR1 MNHEY, CDR2 SVGAGI.

This clonotype was detected ten times or more. The chain recombines TRBV30 with TRBJ2-7; 13 nucleotides line up with TRBD2. The CDR3 is made up of 15 amino acids. V gave up 3 bases and J gave up 3 bases; unmatched junction bases: 5. Per the germline V gene, CDR1 is GTSNPN and CDR2 is SVGIG (reference sequence). The CDR3 sequence: CAWRTRLAGGYEQYF. In nucleotides, the CDR3 is TGTGCCTGGAGGACCAGACTAGCGGGAGGCTACGAGCAGTACTTC. Variable domain in full (rest from reference TRBV30 and TRBJ2-7): SQTIHQWPATLVQPVGSPLSLECTVEGTSNPNLYWYRQAAGRGLQLLFYSVGIGQISSEVPQNLSASRPQDRQFILSSKKLLLSDSGFYLCAWRTRLAGGYEQYFGPGTRLTVT.

As for this clonotype: The CDR3 does not end in the conserved phenylalanine or tryptophan, so this is likely a read error. V and J are TRBV5-1 and TRBJ1-2, with no clear D. CDR3 length: 13 amino acids. V was clipped by 2 bases and J by 4 bases, with 9 bases between them. CDR1 is SGHRS and CDR2 is YFSETQ in the germline V gene. The CDR3 spells CASSFLCRYGYTS. The CDR3 DNA is TGCGCCAGCAGCTTTTTATGCCGCTATGGCTACACCTCC.

This sequence joins TRBV27 and TRBJ1-2; no clear D gene. The CDR3 extends over 10 amino acids. Germline assignment: CDR1 MNHEY and CDR2 SMNVEV (reference sequence). Trimming shortened V by 6 bases and J by 10 bases, and 9 bases separated the two germline ends. This CDR3 reads CASRLADYTF. For the CDR3, the DNA is TGTGCCAGCAGACTAGCCGACTACACCTTC.

Comment on this clonotype: Possible read error: a much larger clone is one base away. Likely a read error: the CDR3 ends without its conserved phenylalanine or tryptophan. The chain recombines TRBV5-4 with TRBJ2-5; 9 bases agree with TRBD2. J lost 3 bases, V lost 4 bases, and 13 bases had no gene match. Germline lookup yields CDR1 SGHNT and CDR2 YYREEE (reference sequence). The length of the CDR3 is 17 residues. The CDR3 sequence: CASSPPFGAGGEETQYI. Here the CDR3 DNA reads TGTGCCAGCAGCCCACCCTTCGGAGCGGGGGGCGAAGAGACCCAGTACATC.

Ten or more counts support this clonotype. The chain combines TRBV6-5 with TRBJ2-5; unclear D gene. Germline CDR1 MNHEY, CDR2 SVGAGI. The V and J ends lost 2 bases and 2 bases respectively, with 12 bases between them. This CDR3 spans 15 amino acids. Written as DNA, the CDR3 is TGTGCCAGCAGTTACAGGTCACCCCCTCAAGAGACCCAGTACTTC. It specifies CASSYRSPPQETQYF.